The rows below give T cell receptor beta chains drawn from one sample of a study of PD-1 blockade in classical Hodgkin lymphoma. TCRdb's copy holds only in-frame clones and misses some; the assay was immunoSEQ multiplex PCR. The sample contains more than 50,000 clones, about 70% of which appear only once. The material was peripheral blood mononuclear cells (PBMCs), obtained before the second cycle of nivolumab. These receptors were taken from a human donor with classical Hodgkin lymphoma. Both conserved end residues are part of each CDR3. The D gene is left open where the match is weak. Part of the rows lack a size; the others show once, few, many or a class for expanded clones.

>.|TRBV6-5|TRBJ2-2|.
CASRPRDSTGELFF
TGTGCCAGCAGACCCCGGGATTCGACCGGGGAGCTGTTTTTT
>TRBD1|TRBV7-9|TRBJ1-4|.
CASSFGTGGSFNEKLFF
TGTGCCAGCAGCTTCGGGACAGGGGGAAGTTTTAATGAAAAACTGTTTTTT
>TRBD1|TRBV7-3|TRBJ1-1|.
CASSQGAGNTEAFF
TGTGCCAGCAGTCAGGGGGCAGGGAACACTGAAGCTTTCTTT
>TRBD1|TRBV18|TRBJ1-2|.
CASSPVTGGYGYTF
TGTGCCAGCTCACCAGTCACAGGGGGCTATGGCTACACCTTC
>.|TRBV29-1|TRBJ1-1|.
CSADSKAFF
TGCAGCGCTGACAGCAAAGCTTTCTTT
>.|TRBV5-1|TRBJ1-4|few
CASSGVGVNEKLFF
TGCGCCAGCAGCGGCGTGGGGGTCAATGAAAAACTGTTTTTT
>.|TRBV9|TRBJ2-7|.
CASSVDWGNEQYF
TGTGCCAGCAGCGTAGATTGGGGAAACGAGCAGTACTTC
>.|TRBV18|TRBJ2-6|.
CASSPWAQPSSGANVLTF
TGTGCCAGCTCACCGTGGGCCCAACCCTCCTCTGGGGCCAACGTCCTGACTTTC
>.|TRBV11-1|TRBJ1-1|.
CASSLHPSLTAEAFF
TGTGCCAGCAGCTTACATCCATCATTGACAGCTGAAGCTTTCTTT
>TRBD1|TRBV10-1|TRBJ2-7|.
CASSSDRVGVEQYF
TGCGCCAGCAGCTCGGACAGGGTTGGAGTCGAGCAGTACTTC
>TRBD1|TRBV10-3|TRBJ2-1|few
CAISDDRATDNEQFF
TGTGCCATCAGTGACGACAGGGCGACCGACAATGAGCAGTTCTTC
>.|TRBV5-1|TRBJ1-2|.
CASSPRAGANYGYTF
TGCGCCAGCAGCCCCCGGGCCGGGGCTAACTATGGCTACACCTTC
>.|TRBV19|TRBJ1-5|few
CASSIDGVERTQHF
TGTGCCAGTAGTATAGATGGGGTGGAGCGGACCCAGCATTTT
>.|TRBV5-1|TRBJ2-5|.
CASSLAGIQETQYF
TGCGCCAGCAGCTTGGCGGGTATCCAAGAGACCCAGTACTTC
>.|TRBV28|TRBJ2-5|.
CASSLVQGSFQETQYF
TGTGCCAGCAGTTTGGTCCAGGGTTCTTTCCAAGAGACCCAGTACTTC
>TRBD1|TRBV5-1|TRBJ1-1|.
CASSPWTGGEDTEAFF
TGCGCCAGCAGCCCCTGGACAGGGGGCGAGGACACTGAAGCTTTCTTT
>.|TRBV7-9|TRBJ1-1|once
CASSLSRQNTEAFF
TGTGCCAGCAGCTTAAGCCGCCAGAACACTGAAGCTTTCTTT
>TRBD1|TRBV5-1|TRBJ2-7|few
CASSRDRSYAEQYF
TGCGCCAGCAGCAGGGACAGATCTTACGCTGAGCAGTACTTC
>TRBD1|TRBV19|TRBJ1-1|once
CASSTYRGKGTEAFF
TGTGCCAGTAGTACTTACAGGGGGAAAGGAACTGAAGCTTTCTTT
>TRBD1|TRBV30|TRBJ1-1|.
CAWSLQGDTEAFF
TGTGCCTGGAGTCTACAGGGGGACACTGAAGCTTTCTTT
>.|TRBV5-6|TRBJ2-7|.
CASSLPEGAFNEQYF
TGTGCCAGCAGCCTCCCTGAAGGGGCTTTTAACGAGCAGTACTTC
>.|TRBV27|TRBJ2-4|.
CASSLWGTKNIQYF
TGTGCCAGCAGTTTATGGGGAACCAAAAACATTCAGTACTTC
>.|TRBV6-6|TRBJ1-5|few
CASSYLEDQPQHF
TGTGCCAGCAGTTACTTAGAGGATCAGCCCCAGCATTTT
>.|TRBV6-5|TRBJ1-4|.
CASSYGGGGGEKLFF
TGTGCCAGCAGTTACGGTGGTGGGGGGGGTGAAAAACTGTTTTTT
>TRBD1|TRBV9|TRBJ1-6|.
CASSEGDRSWNSPLHF
TGTGCCAGCAGCGAGGGGGACAGATCTTGGAATTCACCCCTCCACTTT
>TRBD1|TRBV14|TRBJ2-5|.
CASSLRYGTGVQETQYF
TGTGCCAGCAGCTTACGCTACGGGACAGGGGTACAAGAGACCCAGTACTTC
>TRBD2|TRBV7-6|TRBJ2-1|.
CASSLAGGGANEQFF
TGTGCCAGCAGCTTAGCCGGCGGGGGGGCCAATGAGCAGTTCTTC
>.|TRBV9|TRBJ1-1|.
CASSDAREPPEAFF
TGTGCCAGCAGCGATGCTCGGGAGCCCCCTGAAGCTTTCTTT
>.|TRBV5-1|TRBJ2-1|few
CASSLNRGINEQFF
TGCGCCAGCAGCTTGAATAGGGGCATCAATGAGCAGTTCTTC
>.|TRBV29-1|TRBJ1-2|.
CSVDPAGGYGYTF
TGCAGCGTTGACCCAGCGGGCGGCTATGGCTACACCTTC
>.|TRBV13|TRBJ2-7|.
CASSLVGFSYEQYF
TGTGCCAGCAGCTTGGTCGGGTTCTCCTACGAGCAGTACTTC
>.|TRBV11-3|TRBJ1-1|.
CASSLGGKAFF
TGTGCCAGCAGCTTAGGGGGGAAAGCTTTCTTT